This T cell receptor beta chain originates from a study of immune evolution from preneoplasia to lung adenocarcinoma. The overall study: HLA loss of heterozygosity: under 7.5% AIS, approximately 15% MIA, more than 25% ADC, none AAH.

Study-wide points: Clonality was highest in normal lung, lower in later-stage lesions apparently.

Generated by immunoSEQ multiplex PCR, the TCRdb table keeps only in-frame clones and is missing some. The data contain about 3,500 clones, around four fifths of them singletons. Premalignant or tumor cells were enriched by macro-dissection after pathologic assessment. Notes on this clone: The antigen remains unidentified.

This receptor was obtained from a person between 60 and 79 years old with lung adenocarcinoma. Sequenced input: FFPE minimally invasive lung adenocarcinoma tissue.

This CDR3 reads CASSLGREGNEQFF. The CDR3 DNA follows: TGTGCCAGTAGCCTCGGGAGGGAGGGAAATGAGCAGTTCTTC. The chain combines TRBV19 with TRBJ2-1; TRBD2 matches at 8 bases. The CDR3 has 14 amino acids. CDR1 is LNHDA and CDR2 is SQIVND in the germline V gene (reference sequence). Germline trimming cut 6 bases from V and 7 bases from J; bases unmatched to any gene: 8.